Each of the 6 T cell receptor beta chains below was sequenced from the same sample in a study of Ad26.COV2.S vaccination and SARS-CoV-2 variants. Sequencing was performed with immunoSEQ multiplex PCR; in TCRdb, only in-frame clones are kept and a portion is missing. Of more than 85,000 clones listed, around 80% are singletons. Sample: peripheral blood, taken after recovery from COVID-19. These receptors were obtained from a human donor who had recovered from COVID-19.

The chain has TRBV6-5 and TRBJ1-6; D gene uncertain. V gave up 5 bases and J gave up 5 bases, with 13 bases separating them. Germline CDR1 MNHEY, CDR2 SVGAGI. CDR3 length: 15 residues. CDR3 amino acids: CASSLGVLNNSPLHF. CDR3 coding DNA: TGTGCCAGCAGTCTGGGAGTCTTAAATAATTCACCCCTCCACTTT.

This clone occurred once. The chain uses TRBV20-1 and TRBJ2-7; TRBD2 matches 7 bases. The CDR3 runs 14 residues. Germline assignment: CDR1 DFQATT and CDR2 SNEGSKA (reference sequence). V lost 3 bases and J lost 2; bases outside the gene matches: 7. Here the CDR3 DNA reads TGCAGTGCTAGTGGCGGGGGAGCTACCTACGAGCAGTACTTC. It is translated as CSASGGGATYEQYF.

This chain joins TRBV18 and TRBJ2-1; D is possibly TRBD1 (5 bases). Trimming cost V 6 bases and J 6 bases, with 6 bases left between them. The CDR3 extends over 11 amino acids. Germline-derived CDR1 and CDR2 are KGHSH and LQKENI. CDR3 sequence reads: CASSQGNEQFF. For the CDR3, the DNA is TGTGCCAGCTCCCAGGGCAATGAGCAGTTCTTC.

The J gene is TRBJ1-4, the V gene TRBV7-6, with D perhaps matching TRBD1 (5 bases). The length of the CDR3 is 16 residues. The V and J ends lost 1 base and 8 bases respectively, with 17 bases between them. Germline loops: CDR1 SGHVS, CDR2 FNYEAQ. The CDR3 DNA follows: TGTGCCAGCAGCTTAGTCAATCGCAGGGTAGGGGAAAAACTGTTTTTT. Translating it yields CASSLVNRRVGEKLFF. The entire variable domain, with the rest obtained from reference TRBV7-6 and TRBJ1-4, is as follows: GAGVSQSPRYKVTKRGQDVALRCDPISGHVSLYWYRQALGQGPEFLTYFNYEAQQDKSGLPNDRFSAERPEGSISTLTIQRTEQRDSAMYRCASSLVNRRVGEKLFFGSGTQLSVL.

The chain links TRBV29-1 to TRBJ1-1, with TRBD1 matching over 7 bases. There are 13 residues in the CDR3. Losses at the gene ends were 7 bases for V and 4 bases for J; bases not matched to a gene: 9. Germline V CDR1 and CDR2: SQVTM, ANQGSEA. This CDR3 reads CSGGGQAGTEAFF. CDR3 DNA sequence: TGCAGCGGGGGAGGACAGGCGGGCACTGAAGCTTTCTTT.

The chain couples TRBV6-1 to TRBJ1-2, with 7 bases matching TRBD1. The CDR3 is made up of 15 amino acids. CDR1 MNHNS and CDR2 SASEGT come from the germline V gene. With V trimmed by 2 bases and J by 2 bases, 5 bases remained unmatched. CDR3 residues: CASSEQGGANYGYTF. CDR3 DNA sequence: TGTGCCAGCAGTGAACAAGGGGGCGCCAACTATGGCTACACCTTC.